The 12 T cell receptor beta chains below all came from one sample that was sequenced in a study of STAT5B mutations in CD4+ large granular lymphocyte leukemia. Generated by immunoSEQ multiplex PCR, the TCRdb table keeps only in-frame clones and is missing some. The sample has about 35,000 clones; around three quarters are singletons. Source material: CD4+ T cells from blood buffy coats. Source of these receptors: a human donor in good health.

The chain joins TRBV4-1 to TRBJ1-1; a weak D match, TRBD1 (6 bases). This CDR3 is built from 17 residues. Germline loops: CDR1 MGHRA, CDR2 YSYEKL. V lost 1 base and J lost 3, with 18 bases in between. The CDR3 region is CASSQVGGARVDTEAFF. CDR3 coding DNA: TGCGCCAGCAGCCAAGTGGGGGGCGCGAGGGTGGACACTGAAGCTTTCTTT.

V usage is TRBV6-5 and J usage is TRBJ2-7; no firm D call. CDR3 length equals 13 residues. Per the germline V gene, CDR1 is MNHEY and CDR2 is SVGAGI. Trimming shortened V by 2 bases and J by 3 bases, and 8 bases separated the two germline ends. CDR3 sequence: CASSYEARYEQYF. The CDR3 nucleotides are TGTGCCAGCAGTTACGAGGCCCGCTACGAGCAGTACTTC.

The CDR3: CSARASEKLFF. The DNA for the CDR3 is TGCAGTGCTAGAGCCAGTGAAAAACTGTTTTTT. V and J are TRBV20-1 and TRBJ1-4; D is unclear. V was trimmed by 1 base and J by 7 bases, leaving 4 bases between them. CDR1 and CDR2 from the germline V gene are DFQATT and SNEGSKA (reference sequence). The CDR3 extends over 11 amino acids.

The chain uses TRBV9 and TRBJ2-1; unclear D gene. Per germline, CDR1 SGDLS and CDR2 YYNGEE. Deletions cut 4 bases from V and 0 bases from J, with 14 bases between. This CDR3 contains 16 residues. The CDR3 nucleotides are TGTGCCAGCAGCTCGGGTCCCCCGGGCTCCTACAATGAGCAGTTCTTC. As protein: CASSSGPPGSYNEQFF.

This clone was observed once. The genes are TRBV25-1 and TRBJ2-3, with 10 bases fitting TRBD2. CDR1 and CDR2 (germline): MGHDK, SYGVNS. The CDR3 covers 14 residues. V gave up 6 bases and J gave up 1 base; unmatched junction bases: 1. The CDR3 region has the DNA TGTGCCAGCAGCCTAGCGGGGGGCACAGATACGCAGTATTTT. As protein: CASSLAGGTDTQYF.

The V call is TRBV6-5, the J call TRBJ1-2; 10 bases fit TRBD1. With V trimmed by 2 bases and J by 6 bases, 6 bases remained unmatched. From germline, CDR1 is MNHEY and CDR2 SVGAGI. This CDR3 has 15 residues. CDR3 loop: CASSYQTGGGDGYTF. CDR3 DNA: TGTGCCAGCAGTTACCAGACAGGGGGCGGAGATGGCTACACCTTC.

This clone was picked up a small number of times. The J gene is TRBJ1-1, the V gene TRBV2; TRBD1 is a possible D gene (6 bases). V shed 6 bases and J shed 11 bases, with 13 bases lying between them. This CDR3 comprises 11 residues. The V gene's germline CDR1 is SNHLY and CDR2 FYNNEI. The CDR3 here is CASRGGGKAFF. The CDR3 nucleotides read TGTGCCAGCAGGGGAGGGGGGAAGGCTTTCTTT.

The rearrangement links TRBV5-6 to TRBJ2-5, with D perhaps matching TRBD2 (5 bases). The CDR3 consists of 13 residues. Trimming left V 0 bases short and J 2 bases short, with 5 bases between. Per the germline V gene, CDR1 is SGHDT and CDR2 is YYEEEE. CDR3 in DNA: TGTGCCAGCAGCTTGGGACTACAAGAGACCCAGTACTTC. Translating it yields CASSLGLQETQYF.

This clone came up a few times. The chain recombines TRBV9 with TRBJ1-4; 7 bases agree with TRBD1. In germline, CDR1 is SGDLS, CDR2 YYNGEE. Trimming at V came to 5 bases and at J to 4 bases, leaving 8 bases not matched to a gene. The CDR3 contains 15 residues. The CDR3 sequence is CASSSQTGINEKLFF. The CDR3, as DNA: TGTGCCAGCAGTTCCCAGACAGGGATTAATGAAAAACTGTTTTTT.

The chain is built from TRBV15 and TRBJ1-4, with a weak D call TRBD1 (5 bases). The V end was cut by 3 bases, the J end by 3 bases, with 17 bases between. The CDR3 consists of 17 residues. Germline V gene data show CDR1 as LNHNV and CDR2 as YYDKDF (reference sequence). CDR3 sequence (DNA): TGTGCCACCAGCAGTTGGGGGACCCGGGACGCTAATGAAAAACTGTTTTTT. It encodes CATSSWGTRDANEKLFF.

The CDR3 DNA reads as TGTGCCAGTAGTATACCAGGGTTAAACTATGGCTACACCTTC. Its protein product is CASSIPGLNYGYTF. V usage is TRBV19 and J usage is TRBJ1-2, with D perhaps matching TRBD1 (5 bases). CDR1 LNHDA and CDR2 SQIVND come from the germline V gene (reference sequence). The V end was cut by 2 bases, the J end by 2 bases, with 9 bases between. CDR3 length: 14 residues.

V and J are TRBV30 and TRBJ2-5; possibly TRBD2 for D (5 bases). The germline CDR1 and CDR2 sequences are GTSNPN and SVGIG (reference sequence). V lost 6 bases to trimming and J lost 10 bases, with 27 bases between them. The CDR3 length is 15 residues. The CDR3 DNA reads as TGTGCCTGCTTAACCCCGGGGTCCCCTTATGTGGACCAGTACTTC. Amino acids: CACLTPGSPYVDQYF.